Sequencing of this T cell receptor beta chain was carried out in a study of blood T cell repertoires in COVID-19 (dated by TCRdb to the early 2020s). Notes on the research overall: Collaborator samples came from the United States, Italy and Spain and covered acute and convalescent phases of COVID-19. The material from the prospective study consisted of cDNA or gDNA derived from T cells, B-cell-depleted T cells, or PBMCs. Subjects who had been exposed to COVID-19, were actively infected with it, or had recovered from it provided the deeply sampled blood TCRbeta repertoires that made up the dataset. A freely available public database, intended as a resource for researchers studying the immune response to SARS-CoV-2, is where the repertoires were released. Samples were obtained from the ongoing ImmuneRACE study (first 160 participants) and from 1,254 subjects provided by 6 global collaborators. Sample metadata almost always included a de-identified subject ID, COVID-19 status, age in years and sex. Where available, HLA class I and class II types were obtained from metadata supplied by the sample provider rather than from assay-based typing.

In the prospective study, participants were roughly 18 to 89 years old, resided in about 25 geographic areas of the United States, and were enrolled through a virtual design. Cohort assignment in the prospective study relied on participant-reported clinical history from a screening survey and a study questionnaire. Each participant in the prospective study had whole blood, serum and a nasopharyngeal or oropharyngeal swab collected by mobile phlebotomists. Prospective study participants could optionally give additional blood draws and questionnaires over an approximately 2-month period. Before DNA extraction, prospective study blood samples were shipped either frozen or at room temperature. The CDR3 goes from the cysteine to the phenylalanine over 17 residues. Only the CDR3 region is kept as DNA, spanning 51 bases read in frame from base 1. At the junction V is shortened by 1 base and J by 0 bases; bases outside the gene matches: 8. CDR1 and CDR2 were assigned from the germline V gene as LGHNA and YSLEER.

Overall study results and their limits: The amount of clinical and demographic metadata varied by source and participant and was provided uncurated.

Of note for this clone: Its binding antigen is unknown. Base-call qualities are not available, and no considerably larger clone is one nucleotide away.

TCRbeta CDR3 regions were amplified from genomic DNA by means of the immunoSEQ Assay, a bias-controlled multiplex PCR. In the source study's methods: Within the assay, amplification of reference gene primers was used to estimate how many nucleated cells each sample contained. To quantify the absolute abundance of each unique TCRbeta CDR3 rearrangement, sequence reads were collapsed and filtered. For each sample, productive Simpson clonality was calculated as the square root of Simpson's diversity index over productive rearrangements. This immuneACCESS table, as held by TCRdb, lists in-frame sequences with V and J called but not all clones. Of the missing ones, under half trace to an unresolved V gene in checked studies; the others have no known cause. That table gives V, J and clone size, and the DNA gave D and trimming. A total of about 200,000 clones appear in this sample, around 82% of them only once. The top ten clonotypes cover around 17% of the sample.

This receptor was identified in a woman between 45 and 60 years old with acute COVID-19. The chain links TRBV4-3 with TRBJ2-5, with 7 junctional bases fitting TRBD2. Sequenced material: PBMCs or T cells enriched from blood (not recorded which). In nucleotides, the sequence is TGCGCCAGCAGCCAAGGGTCAGGGCGGGGGTACCAAGAGACCCAGTACTTC. The encoded protein is CASSQGSGRGYQETQYF.